This T cell receptor (beta chain) was captured in a study of T cell responses to AZD1222 COVID-19 vaccine. Study details: Second doses that came at about 4 or about 12 weeks were put together.

About this clone itself: As yet, its antigen is unknown.

This CDR3 is built from 16 residues. V lost 4 bases to trimming and J lost 7 bases; unmatched junction nucleotides: 10. Germline V gene sequence: CDR1 MNHEY, CDR2 SVGAGI. General observations from the study: Vaccine-associated CD4 TCRs ranged over spike, dominating at 160-218 and 743-854. Repertoires were collected only later (after the peak T cell response had occurred).

Here immunoSEQ multiplex PCR was the method, and the copy in TCRdb shows in-frame clones only, minus some. The sample yields 68,000 or so clones, around nine tenths seen once. The chain couples TRBV6-5 to TRBJ1-6; 7 nucleotides align to TRBD1. This receptor was identified in an adult in good health. The sequenced sample was peripheral blood, obtained on day 0 of AZD1222 vaccination. The CDR3 coding sequence is TGTGCCAGCAGTTCCAGGGGGGGCCGTGGGAATTCACCCCTCCACTTT. Protein product: CASSSRGGRGNSPLHF.